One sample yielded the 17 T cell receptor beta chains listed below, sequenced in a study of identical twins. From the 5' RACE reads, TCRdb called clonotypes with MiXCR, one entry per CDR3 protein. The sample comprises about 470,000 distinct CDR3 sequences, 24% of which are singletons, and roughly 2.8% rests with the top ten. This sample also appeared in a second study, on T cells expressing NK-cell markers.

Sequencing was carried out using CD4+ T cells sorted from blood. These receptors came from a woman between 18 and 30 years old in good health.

For the CDR3, the DNA is TGTGCCACCAGCAGAGTATATGGGGGGACCACCGGGGAGCTGTTTTTT. This codes for CATSRVYGGTTGELFF. This chain uses TRBV15 with TRBJ2-2; D is possibly TRBD2 (6 bases). There are 16 residues in the CDR3. Trimming took off 1 base at V and 4 bases at J, with 13 bases between the two ends. Germline loops: CDR1 LNHNV, CDR2 YYDKDF (reference sequence).

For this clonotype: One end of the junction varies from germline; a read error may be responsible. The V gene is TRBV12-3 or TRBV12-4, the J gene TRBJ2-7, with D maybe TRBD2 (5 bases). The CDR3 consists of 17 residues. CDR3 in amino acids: CTSSLAPQLRVTYEQYF. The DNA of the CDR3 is TGTACCAGCAGTTTAGCGCCTCAATTGAGGGTGACCTACGAGCAGTACTTC.

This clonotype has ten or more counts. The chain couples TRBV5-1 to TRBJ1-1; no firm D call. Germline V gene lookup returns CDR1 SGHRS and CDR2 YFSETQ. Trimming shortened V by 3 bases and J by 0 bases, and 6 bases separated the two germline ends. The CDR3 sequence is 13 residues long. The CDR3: CASSSEMNTEAFF. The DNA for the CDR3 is TGCGCCAGCAGCTCAGAAATGAACACTGAAGCTTTCTTT.

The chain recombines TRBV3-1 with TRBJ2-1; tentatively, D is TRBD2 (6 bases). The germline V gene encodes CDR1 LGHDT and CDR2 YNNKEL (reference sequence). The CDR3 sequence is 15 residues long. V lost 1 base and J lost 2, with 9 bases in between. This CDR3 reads CASSQGGVTYNEQFF. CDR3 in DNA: TGTGCCAGCAGCCAAGGCGGGGTTACCTACAATGAGCAGTTCTTC.

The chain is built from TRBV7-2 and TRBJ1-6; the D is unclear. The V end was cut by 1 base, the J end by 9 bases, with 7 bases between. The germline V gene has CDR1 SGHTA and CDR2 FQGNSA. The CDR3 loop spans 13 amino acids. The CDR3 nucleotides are TGTGCCAGCAGCTTAGTCGGGAGTTCACCCCTCCACTTT. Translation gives CASSLVGSSPLHF.

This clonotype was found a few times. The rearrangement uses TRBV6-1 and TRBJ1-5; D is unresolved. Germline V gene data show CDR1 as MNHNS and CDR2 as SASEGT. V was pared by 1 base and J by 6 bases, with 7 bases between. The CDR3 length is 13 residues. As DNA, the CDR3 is TGTGCCAGCAGTGAAGTGATGGCTCAGCCCCAGCATTTT. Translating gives CASSEVMAQPQHF.

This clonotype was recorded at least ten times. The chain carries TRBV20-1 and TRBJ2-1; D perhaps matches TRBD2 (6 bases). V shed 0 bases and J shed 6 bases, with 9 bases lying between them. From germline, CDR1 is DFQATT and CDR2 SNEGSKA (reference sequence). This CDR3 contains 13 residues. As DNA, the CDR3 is TGCAGTGCTAGAGAGGCGGGGACCAATGAGCAGTTCTTC. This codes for CSAREAGTNEQFF.

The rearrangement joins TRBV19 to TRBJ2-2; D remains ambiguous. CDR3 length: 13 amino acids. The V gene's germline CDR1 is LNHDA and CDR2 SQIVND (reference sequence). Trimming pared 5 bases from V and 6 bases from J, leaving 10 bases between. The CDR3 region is CASSSAMAGELFF. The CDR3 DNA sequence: TGTGCCAGTAGTTCGGCTATGGCCGGGGAGCTGTTTTTT.

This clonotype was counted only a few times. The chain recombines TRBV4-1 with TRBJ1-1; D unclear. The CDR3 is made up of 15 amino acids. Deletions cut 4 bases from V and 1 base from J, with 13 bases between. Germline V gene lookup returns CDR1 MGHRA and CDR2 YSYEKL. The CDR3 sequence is CASSRSGLENTEAFF. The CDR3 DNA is TGCGCCAGCAGCCGATCTGGACTCGAGAACACTGAAGCTTTCTTT.

CDR3 in amino acids: CASGPEGTEAFF. DNA of the CDR3: TGTGCCTCCGGTCCCGAGGGGACTGAAGCTTTCTTT. This chain joins TRBV10-3 and TRBJ1-1; maybe TRBD1 (5 bases). Deletions cut 11 bases from V and 5 bases from J, with 15 bases between. Germline V gene data show CDR1 as ENHRY and CDR2 as SYGVKD. This CDR3 has 12 amino acids.

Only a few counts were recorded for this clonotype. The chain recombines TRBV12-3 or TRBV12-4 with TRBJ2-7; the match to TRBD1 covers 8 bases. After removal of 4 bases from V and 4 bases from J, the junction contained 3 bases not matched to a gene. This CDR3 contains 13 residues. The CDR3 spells CASSYQGAYEQYF. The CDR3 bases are TGTGCCAGCAGTTATCAGGGGGCGTACGAGCAGTACTTC.

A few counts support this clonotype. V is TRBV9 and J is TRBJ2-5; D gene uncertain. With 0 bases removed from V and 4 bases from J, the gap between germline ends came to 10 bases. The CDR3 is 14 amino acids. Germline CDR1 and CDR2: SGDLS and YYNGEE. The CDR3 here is CASSVGQSTETQYF. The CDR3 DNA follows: TGTGCCAGCAGCGTAGGCCAGAGTACAGAGACCCAGTACTTC.

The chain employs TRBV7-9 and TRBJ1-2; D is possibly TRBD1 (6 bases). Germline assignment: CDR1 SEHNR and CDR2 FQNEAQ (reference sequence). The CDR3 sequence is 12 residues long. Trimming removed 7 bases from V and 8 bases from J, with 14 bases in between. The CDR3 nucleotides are TGTGCCAGCACCCAGGGGTTTGGAGGCTACACCTTC. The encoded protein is CASTQGFGGYTF. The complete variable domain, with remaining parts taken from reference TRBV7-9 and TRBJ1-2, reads DTGVSQNPRHKITKRGQNVTFRCDPISEHNRLYWYRQTLGQGPEFLTYFQNEAQLEKSRLLSDRFSAERPKGSFSTLEIQRTEQGDSAMYLCASTQGFGGYTFGSGTRLTVV.

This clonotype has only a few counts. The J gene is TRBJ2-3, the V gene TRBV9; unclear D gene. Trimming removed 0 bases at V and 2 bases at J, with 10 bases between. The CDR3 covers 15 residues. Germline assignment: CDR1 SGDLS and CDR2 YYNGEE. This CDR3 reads CASSVEVATTDTQYF. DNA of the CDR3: TGTGCCAGCAGCGTAGAGGTAGCTACCACAGATACGCAGTATTTT.

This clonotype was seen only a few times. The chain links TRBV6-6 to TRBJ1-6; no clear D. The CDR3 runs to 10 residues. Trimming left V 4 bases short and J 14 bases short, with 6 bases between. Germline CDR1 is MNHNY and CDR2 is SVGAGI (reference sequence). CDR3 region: CASSSLSLHF. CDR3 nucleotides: TGTGCCAGCAGTTCTTTATCCCTCCACTTT.

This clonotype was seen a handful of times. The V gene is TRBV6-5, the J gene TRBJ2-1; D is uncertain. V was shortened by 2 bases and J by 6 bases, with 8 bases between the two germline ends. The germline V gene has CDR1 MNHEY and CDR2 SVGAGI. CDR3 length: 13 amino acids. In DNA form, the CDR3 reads TGTGCCAGCAGTTACCCCTTCGGCAATGAGCAGTTCTTC. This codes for CASSYPFGNEQFF.

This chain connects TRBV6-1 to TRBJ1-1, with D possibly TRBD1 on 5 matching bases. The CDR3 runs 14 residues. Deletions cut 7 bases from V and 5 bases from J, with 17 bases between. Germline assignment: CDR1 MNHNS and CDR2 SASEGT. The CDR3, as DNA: TGTGCCAGCACCCTTTCTTATGGGGGGACTGAAGCTTTCTTT. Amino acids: CASTLSYGGTEAFF.